Each of the 26 T cell receptor beta chains below was sequenced from the same sample in a study of Ad26.COV2.S vaccination and SARS-CoV-2 variants. TCRdb's table, derived via immunoSEQ multiplex PCR, lists solely in-frame clones and lacks some. This sample carries about 140,000 clones, around 86% of them seen once, and the ten largest clones take 5%. Specimen: peripheral blood, collected after recovery from COVID-19. Every receptor here comes from a human donor who had recovered from COVID-19.

This chain uses TRBV20-1 with TRBJ1-2; D unclear. Germline values: CDR1 DFQATT, CDR2 SNEGSKA (reference sequence). V was cut by 8 bases and J by 8 bases, with 15 bases left in between. The CDR3 runs 11 residues. CDR3 region: CSPEVLEGYTF. The CDR3 DNA sequence: TGCAGTCCCGAAGTTCTGGAAGGCTACACCTTC.

This clone has a single count. The V call is TRBV7-2, the J call TRBJ2-5; 10 nucleotides match TRBD1. The germline CDR1 and CDR2 sequences are SGHTA and FQGNSA. V trimming: 5 bases; J trimming: 4 bases; junction bases outside the gene matches: 7. This CDR3 region has 15 residues. Written as DNA, the CDR3 is TGTGCCAGCAGCAGGACAGGGGGTAGGGGAGAGACCCAGTACTTC. Encoded protein: CASSRTGGRGETQYF.

This clone has more than one count but fewer than ten. This chain joins TRBV4-3 and TRBJ1-2; D call uncertain. This CDR3 comprises 13 residues. Between the trimmed V and J ends, which lost 0 bases and 8 bases, there was a span of 10 bases. Germline V gene sequence: CDR1 LGHNA, CDR2 YSLEER. The CDR3 sequence: CASSQDLLDGYTF. Written as DNA, the CDR3 is TGCGCCAGCAGCCAAGATCTCTTGGACGGCTACACCTTC.

The chain carries TRBV19 and TRBJ1-2; TRBD1 matches 7 bases. The germline V gene encodes CDR1 LNHDA and CDR2 SQIVND (reference sequence). Germline trimming cut 7 bases from V and 4 bases from J; bases unmatched to any gene: 12. CDR3 length: 15 amino acids. As DNA, the CDR3 is TGTGCCAGTACACCCTTGGGGACAGAGGGCTATGGCTACACCTTC. Amino acid sequence: CASTPLGTEGYGYTF.

The CDR3 sequence: CATRGESSYNEQFF. The CDR3 nucleotides are TGTGCCACGCGGGGGGAGAGCTCCTACAATGAGCAGTTCTTC. The chain has TRBV28 and TRBJ2-1; 8 bases line up with TRBD2. CDR3 length equals 14 residues. With 10 bases clipped from V and 0 bases from J, the junction kept 5 bases outside the gene matches. CDR1 MDHEN and CDR2 SYDVKM come from the germline V gene.

The chain has TRBV19 and TRBJ1-3; D remains ambiguous. The germline V gene has CDR1 LNHDA and CDR2 SQIVND (reference sequence). Trimming left V 3 bases short and J 2 bases short, with 8 bases between. The CDR3 is made up of 14 amino acids. CDR3 sequence (DNA): TGTGCCAGTAGTATGTTAGCCACTGGAAACACCATATATTTT. This gives the protein CASSMLATGNTIYF.

This clone appeared a few times. J is TRBJ2-1 and V is TRBV6-2 or TRBV6-3; 11 bases are shared with TRBD1. The CDR3 length is 15 residues. Germline CDR1 MNHEY, CDR2 SVGEGT. The ends lost 6 bases at V and 6 bases at J; junction bases unmatched: 7. The CDR3 DNA is TGTGCCAGCAGCCCTAGGGGGACAGGGGGCAATGAGCAGTTCTTC. Its protein is CASSPRGTGGNEQFF.

This sequence joins TRBV30 and TRBJ1-1; the D gene is possibly TRBD1 (6 bases). This CDR3 spans 12 amino acids. CDR1 is GTSNPN and CDR2 is SVGIG in the germline V gene (reference sequence). With 6 bases removed from V and 2 bases from J, the gap between germline ends came to 10 bases. In DNA form, the CDR3 reads TGTGCCTGCCAACAGGGAAACACTGAAGCTTTCTTT. This translates into CACQQGNTEAFF. The full variable domain, with the rest looked up from reference TRBV30 and TRBJ1-1, is SQTIHQWPATLVQPVGSPLSLECTVEGTSNPNLYWYRQAAGRGLQLLFYSVGIGQISSEVPQNLSASRPQDRQFILSSKKLLLSDSGFYLCACQQGNTEAFFGQGTRLTVV.

The chain joins TRBV7-8 to TRBJ2-7; 9 bases map to TRBD1. Germline V gene lookup returns CDR1 SGHVS and CDR2 FQNEAQ. Trimming cost V 5 bases and J 2 bases; bases outside gene matches: 13. This CDR3 is built from 17 residues. The DNA for the CDR3 is TGTGCCAGCAGCGGAACTTCCGCCGGGACAGGGCCCTACGAGCAGTACTTC. It yields the protein CASSGTSAGTGPYEQYF.

V usage is TRBV5-6 and J usage is TRBJ2-5, with a tentative D call TRBD2 (5 bases). CDR1 SGHDT and CDR2 YYEEEE come from the germline V gene. This CDR3 comprises 14 residues. V was cut by 3 bases and J by 5 bases, with 14 bases left in between. CDR3 residues: CASSSKNGGETQYF. CDR3 DNA: TGTGCCAGCAGCTCGAAAAACGGCGGGGAGACCCAGTACTTC.

The rearrangement uses TRBV27 and TRBJ2-3, with TRBD1 identical over 9 bases. Trimming cost V 3 bases and J 6 bases; bases outside gene matches: 10. Germline values: CDR1 MNHEY, CDR2 SMNVEV (reference sequence). The CDR3 extends over 16 amino acids. CDR3 sequence (DNA): TGTGCCAGCAGTTTCTCGGGACAGGGCCGCATGGATACGCAGTATTTT. Translating it yields CASSFSGQGRMDTQYF.

The J gene is TRBJ1-4, the V gene TRBV7-9; possible D gene TRBD1, 5 bases. Between the trimmed V and J ends, which lost 5 bases and 10 bases, there was a span of 17 bases. The germline gives CDR1 SEHNR, CDR2 FQNEAQ (reference sequence). The CDR3 consists of 14 residues. CDR3 region: CASSPPDRIGKLFF. Written as DNA, the CDR3 is TGTGCCAGCAGCCCACCAGACAGAATTGGAAAACTGTTTTTT.

V gene TRBV13 combines with J gene TRBJ2-7; tentatively, D is TRBD2 (6 bases). V was cut by 5 bases and J by 2 bases, with 16 bases left in between. There are 15 residues in the CDR3. The germline gives CDR1 PRHDT, CDR2 FYEKMQ (reference sequence). CDR3 sequence (DNA): TGTGCCAGCAGCGGGGGGACGGCTCCGACCTACGAGCAGTACTTC. As protein: CASSGGTAPTYEQYF. Full variable domain (missing parts from reference TRBV13 and TRBJ2-7): AAGVIQSPRHLIKEKRETATLKCYPIPRHDTVYWYQQGPGQDPQFLISFYEKMQSDKGSIPDRFSAQQFSDYHSELNMSSLELGDSALYFCASSGGTAPTYEQYFGPGTRLTVT.

V and J are TRBV4-1 and TRBJ1-2; 8 nucleotides match TRBD1. Germline V lookup: CDR1 MGHRA, CDR2 YSYEKL. The V gene end was trimmed by 2 bases and the J gene end by 8 bases; junction bases not matched to a gene: 10. This CDR3 has 15 amino acids. CDR3 sequence (DNA): TGCGCCAGCAGCCAACTGGGCCAGGGGGCTGGGGGCTACACCTTC. The encoded protein is CASSQLGQGAGGYTF.

The chain uses TRBV30 and TRBJ1-6; D gene ambiguous. The V gene lost 0 bases and the J gene lost 13 bases, with 10 bases spanning the gap. Germline lookup yields CDR1 GTSNPN and CDR2 SVGIG (reference sequence). CDR3 length equals 12 residues. As DNA, the CDR3 is TGTGCCTGGAGTGTAGGGATGCCCCCCCTCCACTTT. It specifies CAWSVGMPPLHF.

The CDR3 DNA follows: TGCAGAGGGGGGGGCGGCAGGACCAATTCACCCCTCCACTTT. This encodes CRGGGGRTNSPLHF. The rearrangement joins TRBV29-1 to TRBJ1-6; D may be TRBD1 (6 bases). The CDR3 sequence is 14 residues long. The germline CDR1 and CDR2 sequences are SQVTM and ANQGSEA.

The chain has TRBV5-6 and TRBJ2-1, with D perhaps assigned TRBD1 or TRBD2 (5 bases each). Germline CDR1 is SGHDT and CDR2 is YYEEEE. This CDR3 region has 15 residues. V was clipped by 4 bases and J by 7 bases, with 18 bases between them. In DNA, the CDR3 is TGTGCCAGCAGCCTTCAAGAGAGGGGCCGTAATGAGCAGTTCTTC. Translation gives CASSLQERGRNEQFF. The whole variable domain, filled in from reference TRBV5-6 and TRBJ2-1, reads DAGVTQSPTHLIKTRGQQVTLRCSPKSGHDTVSWYQQALGQGPQFIFQYYEEEERQRGNFPDRFSGHQFPNYSSELNVNALLLGDSALYLCASSLQERGRNEQFFGPGTRLTVL.

The V gene is TRBV7-9, the J gene TRBJ1-1; no clear D gene. The CDR3 has 16 amino acids. Trimming pared 6 bases from V and 4 bases from J, leaving 21 bases between. The germline gives CDR1 SEHNR, CDR2 FQNEAQ (reference sequence). CDR3 nucleotide sequence: TGTGCCAGCAGGCCTCAAGGACCAATCTTAGTCACTGAAGCTTTCTTT. Its translation is CASRPQGPILVTEAFF.

This clone was seen a handful of times. The rearrangement links TRBV29-1 to TRBJ1-1, with D maybe TRBD1 (5 bases). This CDR3 comprises 13 residues. V lost 7 bases, J lost 0 bases, and 12 bases lay in between. Looked up from germline, CDR1 is SQVTM and CDR2 is ANQGSEA. CDR3 nucleotides: TGCAGCGCCGTTGGGGGGATGAACACTGAAGCTTTCTTT. Amino acids: CSAVGGMNTEAFF.

V and J are TRBV9 and TRBJ1-6; D possibly corresponds to TRBD1 (5 bases). This CDR3 region has 15 residues. The germline CDR1 and CDR2 sequences are SGDLS and YYNGEE. The V end was cut by 0 bases, the J end by 7 bases, with 11 bases between. CDR3 sequence: CASSVVGTSNSPLHF. The CDR3, as DNA: TGTGCCAGCAGCGTAGTGGGGACTTCAAATTCACCCCTCCACTTT. The variable domain in full, completed from reference TRBV9 and TRBJ1-6, reads DSGVTQTPKHLITATGQRVTLRCSPRSGDLSVYWYQQSLDQGLQFLIQYYNGEERAKGNILERFSAQQFPDLHSELNLSSLELGDSALYFCASSVVGTSNSPLHFGNGTRLTVT.

This clone showed up many times. The gene calls are TRBV7-4 and TRBJ1-1; 9 nucleotides line up with TRBD1. Germline values: CDR1 SGHVT, CDR2 SQSDAQ. The length of the CDR3 is 16 residues. The junction had 13 bases not matched to a gene; V was cut back by 6 bases and J by 5 bases. CDR3: CASSLRDRDQVTEAFF. The CDR3 coding sequence is TGTGCCAGCAGTCTCCGGGACAGGGATCAGGTGACTGAAGCTTTCTTT.

The gene calls are TRBV28 and TRBJ1-1; tentatively, D is TRBD1 (5 bases). Germline CDR1 and CDR2: MDHEN and SYDVKM. This CDR3 is built from 14 residues. The V gene lost 7 bases and the J gene lost 1 base, with 13 bases spanning the gap. CDR3 coding DNA: TGTGCCAGCAACCATAGGGGTGGGAACACTGAAGCTTTCTTT. Its protein is CASNHRGGNTEAFF.

V is TRBV5-4 and J is TRBJ1-2; TRBD1 might be the D (5 bases). This CDR3 region has 14 residues. Trimming took 4 bases from V and 5 from J, leaving 15 bases between them. The V gene's germline CDR1 is SGHNT and CDR2 YYREEE (reference sequence). The CDR3 here is CASSPRGQSYGYTF. The CDR3 nucleotides are TGTGCCAGCAGCCCTCGGGGCCAGTCGTATGGCTACACCTTC. Full variable domain (rest looked up from reference TRBV5-4 and TRBJ1-2): ETGVTQSPTHLIKTRGQQVTLRCSSQSGHNTVSWYQQALGQGPQFIFQYYREEENGRGNFPPRFSGLQFPNYSSELNVNALELDDSALYLCASSPRGQSYGYTFGSGTRLTVV.

The V and J genes are TRBV28 and TRBJ2-3; D might be TRBD2 (6 bases). From germline, CDR1 is MDHEN and CDR2 SYDVKM. The CDR3 has 15 residues. V gave up 9 bases and J gave up 6 bases, with 22 bases separating them. CDR3 protein: CASPPAGLGGDTQYF. The DNA for the CDR3 is TGTGCCAGTCCCCCGGCGGGGCTTGGGGGGGATACGCAGTATTTT. Looking up the rest from reference TRBV28 and TRBJ2-3 gives the full variable domain: DVKVTQSSRYLVKRTGEKVFLECVQDMDHENMFWYRQDPGLGLRLIYFSYDVKMKEKGDIPEGYSVSREKKERFSLILESASTNQTSMYLCASPPAGLGGDTQYFGPGTRLTVL.

This chain uses TRBV5-6 with TRBJ2-5, with a possible D match to TRBD1 (5 bases). This CDR3 contains 13 residues. Trimming left V 1 base short and J 5 bases short, with 9 bases between. CDR1 and CDR2 from the germline V gene are SGHDT and YYEEEE. In DNA, the CDR3 is TGTGCCAGCAGCTTGTCAGGGCGGGAGACCCAGTACTTC. This sequence encodes CASSLSGRETQYF.

The chain joins TRBV30 to TRBJ1-2; possible D gene TRBD1, 6 bases. This CDR3 is 12 amino acids long. The V end lost 2 bases, the J end lost 8 bases, and 12 bases lay between the germline ends. Germline CDR1 reads GTSNPN; CDR2 reads SVGIG (reference sequence). CDR3 sequence (DNA): TGTGCCTGGAGTCGGGGGGCAGGAGGCTACACCTTC. Protein: CAWSRGAGGYTF.